This T cell receptor (beta chain) was documented in a study of identical twins. This clonotype was counted a few times. The antigen is undetermined. The cDNA had a unique molecular identifier and a template-switch universal primer site. TCRdb redid the calling of the 5' RACE reads with MiXCR, one entry per CDR3 protein. The profile covers 700,000 or so distinct CDR3 sequences, with over 8.5% appearing a single time and roughly 0.97% taken by the ten largest. Whole-study results and caveats: Rather than following the same donors, the conclusions depended on cross-sectional statistical analysis. There is a chance that invariant MAIT and iNKT cells partially muddied zero-insertion analyses.

All donors were healthy Caucasians. Per the germline V gene, CDR1 is KGHDR and CDR2 is SFDVKD. V was cut by 6 bases and J by 0 bases, with 15 bases left in between. The CDR3 is 16 residues long. Separately, the same data were catalogued under a study of yellow fever vaccine responses in identical twins.

The receptor's source is a woman younger than 35 in good health. The rearrangement links TRBV24-1 to TRBJ2-3, with D tentatively TRBD2 (6 bases). The specimen sequenced was PBMCs. CDR3 sequence (DNA): TGTGCCACCAGTACCCCGATAGCGGACAGCACAGATACGCAGTATTTT. This sequence encodes CATSTPIADSTDTQYF.